This TCR beta chain was sequenced during a study of blood T cell repertoires in COVID-19. Per the original methods: Estimates of nucleated cell counts were drawn from the amplification of reference gene primers. Sequencing was performed with immunoSEQ multiplex PCR; in TCRdb, only in-frame clones are kept and a portion is missing. D and trimming come from the DNA, and the V and J calls and clone size come from that table. The data contain under 300,000 clones, approximately 84% of them singletons. Living in roughly 23 US areas, the participants were between roughly 18 and 90 years of age. The sample was PBMCs or T cells enriched from blood (not recorded which). The sequence came from a man in his late teens or twenties who had recovered from COVID-19.

CDR3 nucleotides: TGTGCCAGCAGTTTACGAGGAGATCAGCCCCAGCATTTT. The encoded protein is CASSLRGDQPQHF. This chain connects TRBV27 to TRBJ1-5; no definite D call. Germline CDR1 is MNHEY and CDR2 is SMNVEV (reference sequence). The CDR3 is 13 amino acids. Trimming took 2 bases from V and 5 from J, leaving 7 bases between them.